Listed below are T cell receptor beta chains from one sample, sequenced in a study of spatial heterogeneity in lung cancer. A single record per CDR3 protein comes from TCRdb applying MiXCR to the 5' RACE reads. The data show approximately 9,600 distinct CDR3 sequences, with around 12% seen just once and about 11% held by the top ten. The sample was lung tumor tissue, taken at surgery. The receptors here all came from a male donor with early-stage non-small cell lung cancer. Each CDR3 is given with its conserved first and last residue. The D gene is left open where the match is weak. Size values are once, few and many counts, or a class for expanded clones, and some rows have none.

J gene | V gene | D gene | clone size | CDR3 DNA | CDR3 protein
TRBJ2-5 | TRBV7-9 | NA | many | TGTGCCAGCAGCCAGTCAGGGTCCACTCAAGAGACCCAGTACTTC | CASSQSGSTQETQYF
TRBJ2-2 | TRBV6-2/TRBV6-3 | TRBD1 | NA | TGTGCCAGCAGTTCACAGGGGGCGGGCACCGGGGAGCTGTTTTTT | CASSSQGAGTGELFF
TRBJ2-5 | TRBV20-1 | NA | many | TGCAGTGCTAGAGGGGGTTGGGAGACCCAGTACTTC | CSARGGWETQYF
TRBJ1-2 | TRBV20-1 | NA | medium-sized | TGCAGTGCTAGAGAGGATAAGGATTCTGGCTACACCTTC | CSAREDKDSGYTF
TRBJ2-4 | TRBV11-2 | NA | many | TGTGCCAGCAGCCTTTACGGCAAAAACATTCAGTACTTC | CASSLYGKNIQYF
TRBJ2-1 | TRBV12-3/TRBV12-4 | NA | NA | TGTGCCAGCACCTTTGGGTACAGATACAATGAGCAGTTCTTC | CASTFGYRYNEQFF
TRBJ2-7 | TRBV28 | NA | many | TGTGCCAGCAGTTACTTCCCGGGACGTGGAGAAAAACCCTACGAGCAGTACTTC | CASSYFPGRGEKPYEQYF
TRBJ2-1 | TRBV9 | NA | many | TGTGCCAGCAGCGTAGGAGTCAACTCCTACAATGAGCAGTTCTTC | CASSVGVNSYNEQFF
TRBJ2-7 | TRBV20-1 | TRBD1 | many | TGCAGTGCTAGAGGCCCCGGGACAGGGGTCAGGAACTACGAGCAGTACTTC | CSARGPGTGVRNYEQYF
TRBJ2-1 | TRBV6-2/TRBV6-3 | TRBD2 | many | TGTGCCAGCACCCTACGTGGTAGCGGGAGCAATGAGCAGTTCTTC | CASTLRGSGSNEQFF
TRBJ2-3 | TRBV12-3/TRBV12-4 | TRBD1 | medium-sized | TGTGCCAGCAGTTCCTGGGACAGGGGGAGGACAGATACGCAGTATTTT | CASSSWDRGRTDTQYF
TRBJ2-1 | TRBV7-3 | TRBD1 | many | TGTGCCAGCAGCTTAACAGGGACAGGGTCCGGCAATGAGCAGTTCTTC | CASSLTGTGSGNEQFF
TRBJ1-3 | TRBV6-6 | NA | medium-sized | TGTGCCAGCACCGATACGGGGAGCTCTGGAAACACCATATATTTT | CASTDTGSSGNTIYF
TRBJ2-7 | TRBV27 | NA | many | TGTGCCAGCAGAGACCCAGGGGGGCGGTCCTACGAGCAGTACTTC | CASRDPGGRSYEQYF
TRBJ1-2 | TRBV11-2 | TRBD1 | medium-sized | TGTGCCAGCAGCCTTGACGGACAGGCGGCCTTATATGGCTACACCTTC | CASSLDGQAALYGYTF
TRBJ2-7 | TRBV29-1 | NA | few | TGCAGCGTTGAAACCACTTACGAGCAGTACTTC | CSVETTYEQYF
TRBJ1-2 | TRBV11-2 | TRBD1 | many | TGTGCCAGCAGCCCCGAGTGGGGACAGGGTTATGGCTACACCTTC | CASSPEWGQGYGYTF
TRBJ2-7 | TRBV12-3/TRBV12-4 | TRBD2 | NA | TGTGCCAGCAGTTTAACCCTAGCGGGAGTCGACGAGCAGTACTTC | CASSLTLAGVDEQYF
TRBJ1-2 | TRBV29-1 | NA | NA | TGCAGCGTTGAAGGGAGGGGGTCGGGTTATGGCTACACCTTC | CSVEGRGSGYGYTF
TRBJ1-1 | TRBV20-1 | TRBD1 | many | TGCAGTGCTCCGAAAAGCAGGGGGTGGTGGGCTGAAGCTTTCTTT | CSAPKSRGWWAEAFF
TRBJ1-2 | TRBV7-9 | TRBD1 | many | TGTGCCAGCAGCCAGCCCCAGGGGGCGGGCTACACCTTC | CASSQPQGAGYTF
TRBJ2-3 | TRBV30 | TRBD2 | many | TGTGCCTGTACTAGCGGGGGCACAGATACGCAGTATTTC | CACTSGGTDTQYF
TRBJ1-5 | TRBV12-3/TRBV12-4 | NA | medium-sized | TGTGCCAGCAGACTACAGGGCGTTGGGCCCCAGCATTTT | CASRLQGVGPQHF
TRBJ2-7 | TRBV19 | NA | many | TGTGCCAGTAGTACCCAGCCCGATAGTTACGAGCAGTACTTC | CASSTQPDSYEQYF
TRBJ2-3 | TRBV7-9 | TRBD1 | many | TGTGCCAGCAGCTGGGGACAGGGGGCAGGAGATACGCAGTATTTT | CASSWGQGAGDTQYF
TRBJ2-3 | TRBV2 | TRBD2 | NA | TGTGCCAGTAGCGGGTCCGCTAGCACAGATACGCAGTATTTT | CASSGSASTDTQYF
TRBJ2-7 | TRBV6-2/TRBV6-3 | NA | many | TGTGCCAGCAGTTATAGTCACGGGGGCGAGCAGTACTTC | CASSYSHGGEQYF
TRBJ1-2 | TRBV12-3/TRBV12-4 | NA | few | TGTGCCAGCTCCTACTACAGGGACGGCTACACCTTC | CASSYYRDGYTF
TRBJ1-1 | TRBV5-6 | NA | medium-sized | TGTGCCAGCAGCTCGTTCACTGAAGCTTTCTTT | CASSSFTEAFF
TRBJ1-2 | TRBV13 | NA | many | TGTGCCAGCAGCCAGACTGTTCAAGGCTATGGCTACACCTTC | CASSQTVQGYGYTF
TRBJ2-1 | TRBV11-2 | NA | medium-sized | TGTGCCAGCAGCTTAGATCAGGGGCAGTACAATGAGCAGTTCTTC | CASSLDQGQYNEQFF
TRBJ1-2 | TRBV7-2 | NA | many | TGTGCCAGCAGCAGTTGGTATGGCTACACCTTC | CASSSWYGYTF
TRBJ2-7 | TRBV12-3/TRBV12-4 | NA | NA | TGTGCCAGCAGTTTGGGTAGTATCCACGAGCAGTACTTC | CASSLGSIHEQYF
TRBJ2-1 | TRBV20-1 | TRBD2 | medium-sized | TGCAGTGCTAGAGATCTAACGGGAGGAGTCAATGAGCAGTTCTTC | CSARDLTGGVNEQFF
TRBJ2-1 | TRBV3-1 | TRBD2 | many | TGTGCCAGCAGCCCCCGACTAGCGGAGGGCTACAATGAGCAGTTCTTC | CASSPRLAEGYNEQFF
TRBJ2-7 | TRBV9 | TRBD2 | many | TGTGCCAGCAGCCTGACTGGGGGGGCCTACGAGCAGTACTTC | CASSLTGGAYEQYF
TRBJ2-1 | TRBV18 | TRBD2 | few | TGTGCCAGCTCACCAATGCGGGAGACTGAGCAGTTCTTC | CASSPMRETEQFF
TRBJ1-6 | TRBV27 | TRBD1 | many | TGTGCCAGCAGTTCCAGGGGGTACGGCTCACCCCTCCACTTT | CASSSRGYGSPLHF